These 29 T cell receptor beta chains originate from one sample sequenced in a study of T cells in Graves' hyperthyroidism and ophthalmopathy. There were TCR beta CDR3 regions amplified from RNA transcripts. Carried out on the TCR CDR3, a first-round RT-PCR used the HTBI primer set. TCRdb independently ran MiXCR on the multiplex PCR reads; one entry per CDR3 protein. The sample shows hundreds of thousands of distinct CDR3 sequences, 11% to 15% of them seen only once. The sequencing sample was made of blood. The receptors were sampled from a woman aged 18-29 years with Graves' hyperthyroidism.

This sequence joins TRBV3-1 and TRBJ1-3; D remains unclear. Between the trimmed V and J ends, which lost 4 bases and 4 bases, there was a span of 14 bases. This CDR3 is 15 amino acids long. Germline lookup yields CDR1 LGHDT and CDR2 YNNKEL (reference sequence). The CDR3 sequence: CASSRTPAGGNTIYF. In nucleotides, the CDR3 is TGTGCCAGCAGCCGGACGCCGGCGGGAGGAAACACCATATATTTT.

This CDR3 is CATSRDLAGGRYWFF. Written as DNA, the CDR3 is TGTGCCACCAGCAGAGATTTGGCGGGAGGAAGGTATTGGTTCTTC. The genes are TRBV15 and TRBJ2-1, with 8 bases fitting TRBD2. With V trimmed by 0 bases and J by 15 bases, 13 bases remained unmatched. This CDR3 region has 15 residues. The germline CDR1 and CDR2 sequences are LNHNV and YYDKDF (reference sequence).

This clonotype was counted ten times or more. The V and J genes are TRBV28 and TRBJ1-6; D ambiguous. Trimming shortened V by 3 bases and J by 10 bases, and 19 bases separated the two germline ends. This CDR3 spans 16 amino acids. Germline V gives CDR1 MDHEN, CDR2 SYDVKM. The CDR3, as DNA: TGTGCCAGCAGTTTCTCCACCCATTCCCATGACTCACCCCTCCACTTT. This encodes CASSFSTHSHDSPLHF.

The chain employs TRBV6-2 or TRBV6-3 and TRBJ2-7; TRBD2 aligns across 10 bases. This CDR3 spans 16 amino acids. V dropped 4 bases and J dropped 2; count of bases not matched to a gene: 8. The V gene's germline CDR1 is MNHEY and CDR2 SVGEGT. The CDR3 protein is CASSSRAGGFAYEQYF. CDR3 nucleotides: TGTGCCAGCAGTTCCCGAGCGGGAGGGTTCGCCTACGAGCAGTACTTC.

This clonotype has a handful of counts. The chain is built from TRBV9 and TRBJ1-5; tentative D call: TRBD1 (5 bases). CDR1 is SGDLS, CDR2 YYNGEE, per germline. Trimming pared 6 bases from V and 1 base from J, leaving 14 bases between. This CDR3 region has 15 residues. DNA for the CDR3: TGTGCCAGCACCACCGGGACTTCGAGCAATCAGCCCCAGCATTTT. It translates to CASTTGTSSNQPQHF. The variable domain in full, with the rest retrieved from reference TRBV9 and TRBJ1-5, is DSGVTQTPKHLITATGQRVTLRCSPRSGDLSVYWYQQSLDQGLQFLIQYYNGEERAKGNILERFSAQQFPDLHSELNLSSLELGDSALYFCASTTGTSSNQPQHFGDGTRLSIL.

This clonotype was seen repeatedly, ten times or more. This chain uses TRBV7-9 with TRBJ2-7, with 9 positions matching TRBD2. Trimming at V came to 2 bases and at J to 4 bases, leaving 6 bases not matched to a gene. The CDR3 spans 15 residues. Germline V lookup: CDR1 SEHNR, CDR2 FQNEAQ (reference sequence). Here the CDR3 reads CASSLRTSAQYEQYF. The CDR3 DNA sequence: TGTGCCAGCAGCTTAAGGACTAGCGCCCAATACGAGCAGTACTTC. The entire variable domain, with the rest obtained from reference TRBV7-9 and TRBJ2-7, is as follows: DTGVSQNPRHKITKRGQNVTFRCDPISEHNRLYWYRQTLGQGPEFLTYFQNEAQLEKSRLLSDRFSAERPKGSFSTLEIQRTEQGDSAMYLCASSLRTSAQYEQYFGPGTRLTVT.

V and J are TRBV6-1 and TRBJ1-2; D uncertain. V was shortened by 7 bases and J by 4 bases, with 25 bases between the two germline ends. The CDR3 is 17 residues long. Germline V gene sequence: CDR1 MNHNS, CDR2 SASEGT. The CDR3 DNA follows: TGTGCCAGCACTTTCTACGGTACCGAGGGCGCAGGCTATGGCTACACCTTC. Encoded protein: CASTFYGTEGAGYGYTF.

This clonotype appeared many times. The rearrangement joins TRBV3-1 to TRBJ2-7; the D gene is possibly TRBD2 (6 bases). The CDR3 consists of 15 residues. Deletions cut 0 bases from V and 0 bases from J, with 9 bases between. From germline, CDR1 is LGHDT and CDR2 YNNKEL (reference sequence). CDR3 in DNA: TGTGCCAGCAGCCAAGAAGACGGGAGCTCCTACGAGCAGTACTTC. It translates to CASSQEDGSSYEQYF.

The CDR3 region has the DNA TGTGCCAGCAGTTTTTCTAGCGGGAGGAGATACGAGCAGTACTTC. This codes for CASSFSSGRRYEQYF. The chain has TRBV28 and TRBJ2-7; 11 bases are a match to TRBD2. The length of the CDR3 is 15 residues. The germline gives CDR1 MDHEN, CDR2 SYDVKM. The junction had 5 bases not matched to a gene; V was cut back by 3 bases and J by 4 bases.

This clonotype has more than one count but fewer than ten. The chain recombines TRBV20-1 with TRBJ2-1; 11 bases map to TRBD2. This CDR3 is 14 amino acids long. The germline V gene has CDR1 DFQATT and CDR2 SNEGSKA (reference sequence). Trimming cost V 7 bases and J 5 bases; bases outside gene matches: 7. CDR3 region: CSGFLAGGDNEQFF. For the CDR3, the DNA is TGCAGTGGTTTTTTAGCGGGAGGGGACAATGAGCAGTTCTTC.

This clonotype was seen at least ten times. The chain couples TRBV12-3 or TRBV12-4 to TRBJ1-2; D gene ambiguous. The CDR3 extends over 17 amino acids. The V end was cut by 0 bases, the J end by 4 bases, with 18 bases between. This CDR3 reads CASSLAPSGRKSYGYTF. CDR3 DNA: TGTGCCAGCAGTTTAGCCCCTTCGGGGAGGAAGTCCTATGGCTACACCTTC.

At least ten counts were recorded for this clonotype. The chain carries TRBV30 and TRBJ2-1, with 9 bases lining up with TRBD2. The V gene end was trimmed by 0 bases and the J gene end by 7 bases; junction bases not matched to a gene: 13. This CDR3 comprises 17 residues. Germline V gives CDR1 GTSNPN, CDR2 SVGIG (reference sequence). DNA of the CDR3: TGTGCCTGGAGTGTAAGGGCGGCGGGAGGGCCAGGGAATGAGCAGTTCTTC. As protein: CAWSVRAAGGPGNEQFF.

The chain employs TRBV9 and TRBJ2-2; D ambiguous. The ends were cut back, 1 base at V and 5 bases at J, with 15 bases in the middle. The length of the CDR3 is 16 residues. Germline CDR1 is SGDLS and CDR2 is YYNGEE. As DNA, the CDR3 is TGTGCCAGCAGCGTATCCTCTACCACACTAACCGGGGAGCTGTTTTTT. Translated: CASSVSSTTLTGELFF.

This clonotype was counted many times. The rearrangement links TRBV24-1 to TRBJ1-1; tentatively, D is TRBD1 (5 bases). The ends were cut back, 1 base at V and 11 bases at J, with 16 bases in the middle. Germline V gene lookup returns CDR1 KGHDR and CDR2 SFDVKD. The CDR3 has 14 amino acids. CDR3 sequence reads: CATSDFKGRLGAFF. CDR3 in DNA: TGTGCCACCAGTGATTTTAAGGGGAGGCTCGGGGCTTTCTTT.

In its sample, this clonotype was seen a few times. The V call is TRBV6-4, the J call TRBJ1-1; D uncertain. With 6 bases removed from V and 2 bases from J, the gap between germline ends came to 13 bases. There are 14 residues in the CDR3. Germline V gene data show CDR1 as MRHNA and CDR2 as SNTAGT. CDR3 amino acids: CASRRDPRNTEAFF. In DNA form, the CDR3 reads TGTGCCAGCAGGCGGGATCCCCGCAACACTGAAGCTTTCTTT.

The chain employs TRBV20-1 and TRBJ2-7; TRBD2 matches 9 bases. The CDR3 length is 15 residues. The germline CDR1 and CDR2 sequences are DFQATT and SNEGSKA (reference sequence). V shed 6 bases, J shed 6 bases, and the junction held 15 bases outside the gene matches. The CDR3: CSASPLLAGTPEQYF. CDR3 DNA sequence: TGCAGTGCCAGTCCCCTACTAGCGGGTACGCCCGAGCAGTACTTC.

This clonotype came up many times. V gene TRBV19 combines with J gene TRBJ1-5, with 7 nucleotides matching TRBD1. Trimming took 5 bases from V and 1 from J; bases not matched to a gene: 5. The germline CDR1 and CDR2 sequences are LNHDA and SQIVND (reference sequence). The CDR3 totals 15 residues. CDR3 protein: CASSAQGISNQPQHF. In DNA, the CDR3 is TGTGCCAGTAGTGCACAGGGGATCAGCAATCAGCCCCAGCATTTT.

The chain is built from TRBV5-1 and TRBJ1-5; D remains ambiguous. Germline V gene sequence: CDR1 SGHRS, CDR2 YFSETQ. V was trimmed by 0 bases and J by 0 bases, leaving 10 bases between them. The CDR3 length is 16 residues. CDR3 nucleotide sequence: TGCGCCAGCAGCTTGGCCGGGGTTAATAGCAATCAGCCCCAGCATTTT. Translation: CASSLAGVNSNQPQHF.

The sample holds a few counts of this clonotype. V usage is TRBV4-2 and J usage is TRBJ2-7, with D perhaps TRBD1 or TRBD2 (5 bases each). CDR1 is LGHNA and CDR2 is YNFKEQ in the germline V gene. The ends were cut back, 1 base at V and 2 bases at J, with 9 bases in the middle. The CDR3 totals 14 residues. The CDR3 sequence is CASSQGWGTYEQYF. The CDR3 DNA sequence: TGTGCCAGCAGCCAAGGATGGGGGACCTACGAGCAGTACTTC.

This clonotype was counted at least ten times. The V and J genes are TRBV4-1 and TRBJ2-3; TRBD2 matches 12 bases. With 4 bases clipped from V and 6 bases from J, the junction kept 8 bases outside the gene matches. The CDR3 contains 16 residues. Germline assignment: CDR1 MGHRA and CDR2 YSYEKL. The CDR3 loop is CASSLELAGGGDTQYF. The CDR3 DNA reads TGCGCCAGCAGCCTGGAACTAGCGGGAGGAGGGGATACGCAGTATTTT.

This clonotype was seen many times. V is TRBV7-8 and J is TRBJ2-7; D gene unclear. V lost 4 bases and J 5 bases, leaving 9 bases between the germline ends. The CDR3 length is 12 residues. Germline V lookup: CDR1 SGHVS, CDR2 FQNEAQ. CDR3 DNA: TGTGCCAGCAGCTCCGGTTGGGACGAGCAGTACTTC. It specifies CASSSGWDEQYF.

This clonotype was seen many times. The chain employs TRBV3-1 and TRBJ2-3; tentatively, D is TRBD1 or TRBD2 (5 bases each). The germline V and J ends were trimmed by 0 bases and 7 bases, with 20 bases remaining between them. From germline, CDR1 is LGHDT and CDR2 YNNKEL (reference sequence). The CDR3 has 17 amino acids. The CDR3 loop is CASSQDRDGRDMNTQYF. The CDR3 region has the DNA TGTGCCAGCAGCCAAGACCGGGACGGCAGGGATATGAATACGCAGTATTTT.

This clonotype was observed a few times. The J gene is TRBJ2-5, the V gene TRBV19; D is unclear. V was clipped by 4 bases and J by 5 bases, with 5 bases between them. Germline V CDR1 and CDR2: LNHDA, SQIVND (reference sequence). The CDR3 extends over 11 amino acids. Written as DNA, the CDR3 is TGTGCCAGTAGTACGCGGGAGACCCAGTACTTC. Encoded protein: CASSTRETQYF.

This clonotype occurred a few times. The rearrangement links TRBV7-9 to TRBJ2-5; weak D call: TRBD1 (6 bases). The CDR3 runs 16 residues. Germline V gene lookup returns CDR1 SEHNR and CDR2 FQNEAQ (reference sequence). V lost 4 bases and J lost 1, with 16 bases in between. CDR3: CASSSSRDTLQETQYF. The CDR3, as DNA: TGTGCCAGCAGCTCTTCCAGGGACACGCTCCAAGAGACCCAGTACTTC.

Points on this clonotype: One base away lies a much larger clone, so this may be a sequencing read error. The CDR3 spells CASSLRGPNEQYF. The CDR3 DNA follows: TGTGCCAGCTCGCTCCGGGGGCCCAATGAGCAGTACTTC. J is TRBJ2-1 and V is TRBV18, with D perhaps being TRBD1 or TRBD2 (6 bases each). The tail of the sequence fits TRBJ2-7 better, so the J call may be wrong. Per germline, CDR1 KGHSH and CDR2 LQKENI. CDR3 length equals 13 residues.

This clonotype was counted a few times. V gene TRBV4-1 combines with J gene TRBJ2-2; no definite D call. Trimming pared 0 bases from V and 1 base from J, leaving 9 bases between. There are 16 residues in the CDR3. CDR1 is MGHRA and CDR2 is YSYEKL in the germline V gene. CDR3 coding DNA: TGCGCCAGCAGCCAAGATGCAGTAGAGAACACCGGGGAGCTGTTTTTT. The encoded protein is CASSQDAVENTGELFF.

This clonotype was detected a few times. The V and J genes are TRBV20-1 and TRBJ2-7, with D unresolved. V shed 6 bases and J shed 3 bases, with 15 bases lying between them. Germline values: CDR1 DFQATT, CDR2 SNEGSKA (reference sequence). The CDR3 length is 13 residues. CDR3 DNA: TGCAGTGCCCCCGGGTCGCGGCTCTACGAGCAGTACTTC. Encoded protein: CSAPGSRLYEQYF.

The chain joins TRBV11-2 to TRBJ2-2; weak D call: TRBD2 (5 bases). Per germline, CDR1 SGHAT and CDR2 FQNNGV. The ends were cut back, 3 bases at V and 1 base at J, with 12 bases in the middle. The CDR3 is 16 residues long. Here the CDR3 reads CASSFESGGNTGELFF. The CDR3 nucleotides read TGTGCCAGCAGCTTCGAGTCCGGAGGGAACACCGGGGAGCTGTTTTTT.

In this sample, this clonotype turned up many times. This chain uses TRBV6-5 with TRBJ2-2, with 9 bases fitting TRBD2. Germline V gives CDR1 MNHEY, CDR2 SVGAGI. V was clipped by 2 bases and J by 3 bases; unmatched bases: 13. The CDR3 contains 19 residues. The CDR3 sequence is CASSYPRGAGGRDTGELFF. The CDR3 DNA sequence: TGTGCCAGCAGTTACCCCCGAGGAGCGGGAGGTCGGGACACCGGGGAGCTGTTTTTT.